This T cell receptor (beta chain) derives from a study of blood T cell repertoires in COVID-19. Study-level background: Some COVID-19 samples were acute and others convalescent; all came from the United States, Italy and Spain.

Germline loops: CDR1 LGHNA, CDR2 YSLEER. Trimming removed 0 bases from V and 1 base from J, with 9 bases in between. The CDR3 sequence is 15 residues long. This table comes from immunoSEQ multiplex PCR, and its TCRdb copy is limited to in-frame clones, with some not included. The table has approximately 150,000 clones, 70% to 90% seen once. The receptor's source is a human donor in a cohort sampled during active COVID-19. The sequenced sample consisted of peripheral blood. The rearrangement links TRBV4-3 to TRBJ1-1; D is unclear. The CDR3 spells CASSQDAYKNTEAFF. The CDR3 DNA reads as TGCGCCAGCAGCCAAGATGCATACAAGAACACTGAAGCTTTCTTT.